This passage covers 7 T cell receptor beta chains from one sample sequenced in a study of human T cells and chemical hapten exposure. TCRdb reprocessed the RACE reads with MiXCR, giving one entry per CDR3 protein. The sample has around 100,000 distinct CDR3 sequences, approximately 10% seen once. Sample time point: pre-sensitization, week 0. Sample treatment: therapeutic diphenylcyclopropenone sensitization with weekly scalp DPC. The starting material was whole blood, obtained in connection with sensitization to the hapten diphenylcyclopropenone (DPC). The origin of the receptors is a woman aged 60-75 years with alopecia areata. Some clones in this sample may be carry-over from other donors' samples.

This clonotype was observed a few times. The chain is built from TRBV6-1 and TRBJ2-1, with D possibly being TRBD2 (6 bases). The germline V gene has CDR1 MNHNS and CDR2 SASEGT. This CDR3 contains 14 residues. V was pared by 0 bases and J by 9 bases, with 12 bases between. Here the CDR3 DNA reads TGTGCCAGCAGTGAAGCGATCCCTAGCGTTGAGCAGTTCTTC. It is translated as CASSEAIPSVEQFF.

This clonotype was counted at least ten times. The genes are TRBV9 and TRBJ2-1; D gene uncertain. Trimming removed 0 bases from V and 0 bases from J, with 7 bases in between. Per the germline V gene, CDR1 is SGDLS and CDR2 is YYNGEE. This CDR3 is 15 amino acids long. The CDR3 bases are TGTGCCAGCAGCGTAGGCACCCTCTCCTACAATGAGCAGTTCTTC. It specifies CASSVGTLSYNEQFF.

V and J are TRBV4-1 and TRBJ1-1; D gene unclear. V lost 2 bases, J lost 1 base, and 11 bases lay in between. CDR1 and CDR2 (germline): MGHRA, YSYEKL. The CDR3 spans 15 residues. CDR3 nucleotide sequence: TGCGCCAGCAGCCAACAAGATCGGAGGAACACTGAAGCTTTCTTT. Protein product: CASSQQDRRNTEAFF.

The CDR3 DNA sequence: TGTGCCAGCAGCAAAAGGGGCGGCAAAGAGGCAGATGAGCAGTTCTTC. It codes for CASSKRGGKEADEQFF. The chain joins TRBV21-1 to TRBJ2-1; TRBD1, the table's D call, was not compared with the DNA. TRBV21-1 is noted as a pseudogene. The CDR3 has 16 amino acids.

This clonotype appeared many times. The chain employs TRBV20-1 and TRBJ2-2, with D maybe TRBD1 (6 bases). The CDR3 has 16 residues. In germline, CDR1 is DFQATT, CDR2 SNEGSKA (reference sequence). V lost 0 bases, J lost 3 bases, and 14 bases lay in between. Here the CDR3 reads CSARDFIEGDTGELFF. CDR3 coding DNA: TGCAGTGCTAGAGATTTCATTGAGGGGGACACCGGGGAGCTGTTTTTT.

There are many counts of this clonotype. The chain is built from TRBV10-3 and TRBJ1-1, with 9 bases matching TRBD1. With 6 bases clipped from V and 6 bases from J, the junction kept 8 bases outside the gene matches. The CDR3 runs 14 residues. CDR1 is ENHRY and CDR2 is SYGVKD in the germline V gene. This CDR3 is CAISRETGGSEAFF. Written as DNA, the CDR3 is TGTGCCATCAGCCGAGAGACAGGGGGGTCTGAAGCTTTCTTT.

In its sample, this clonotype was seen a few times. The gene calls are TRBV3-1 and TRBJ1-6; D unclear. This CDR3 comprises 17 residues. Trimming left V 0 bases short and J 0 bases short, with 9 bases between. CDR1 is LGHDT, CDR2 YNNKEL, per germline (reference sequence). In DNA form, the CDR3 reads TGTGCCAGCAGCCAAGAAGGTCGGAGCTCCTATAATTCACCCCTCCACTTT. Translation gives CASSQEGRSSYNSPLHF.